The T cell receptor (beta chain) described here comes from a study of T cells in Graves' hyperthyroidism and ophthalmopathy. Study outcomes and limitations: Ophthalmopathy prediction by the model preceded onset by a median approximately 5.9 months.

Researchers barred patients who had uncontrolled infection, other autoimmune disease, pregnancy or lactation. As regards this clonotype: Its antigen is not identified.

Between the trimmed V and J ends, which lost 1 base and 7 bases, there was a span of 19 bases. This CDR3 is built from 17 residues. Germline assignment: CDR1 KGHDR and CDR2 SFDVKD. The CDR3 regions of TCR beta were amplified from RNA transcripts. The primer set for the first-round RT-PCR of the TCR CDR3 was HTBI. TCRdb fed the multiplex PCR reads into MiXCR, producing one record per CDR3 protein. The repertoire holds 380,000 or so distinct CDR3 sequences, with about 15% as singletons. This rearrangement joins TRBV24-1 to TRBJ2-1, with a possible D match to TRBD2 (5 bases). Source material: blood. The origin of this receptor is a woman younger than 45 with Graves' hyperthyroidism. Here the CDR3 reads CATSDFALGRGGNEQFF. DNA for the CDR3: TGTGCCACCAGTGATTTTGCTTTGGGCCGGGGTGGGAATGAGCAGTTCTTC.